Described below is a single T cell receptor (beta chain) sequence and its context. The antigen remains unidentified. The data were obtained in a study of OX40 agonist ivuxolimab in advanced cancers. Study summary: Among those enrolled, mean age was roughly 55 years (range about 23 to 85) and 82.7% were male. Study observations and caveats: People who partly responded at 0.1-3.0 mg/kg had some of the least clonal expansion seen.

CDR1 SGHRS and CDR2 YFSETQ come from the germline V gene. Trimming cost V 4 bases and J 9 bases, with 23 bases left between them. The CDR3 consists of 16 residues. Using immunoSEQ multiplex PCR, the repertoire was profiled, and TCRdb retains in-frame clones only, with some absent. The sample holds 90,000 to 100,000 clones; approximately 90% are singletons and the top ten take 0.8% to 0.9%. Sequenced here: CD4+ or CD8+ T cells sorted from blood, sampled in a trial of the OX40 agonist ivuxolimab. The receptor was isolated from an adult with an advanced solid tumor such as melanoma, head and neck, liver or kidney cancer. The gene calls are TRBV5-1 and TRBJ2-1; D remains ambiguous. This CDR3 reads CASSAPAGSVSGEQFF. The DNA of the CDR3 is TGCGCCAGCAGCGCCCCGGCTGGAAGCGTTTCTGGTGAGCAGTTCTTC.